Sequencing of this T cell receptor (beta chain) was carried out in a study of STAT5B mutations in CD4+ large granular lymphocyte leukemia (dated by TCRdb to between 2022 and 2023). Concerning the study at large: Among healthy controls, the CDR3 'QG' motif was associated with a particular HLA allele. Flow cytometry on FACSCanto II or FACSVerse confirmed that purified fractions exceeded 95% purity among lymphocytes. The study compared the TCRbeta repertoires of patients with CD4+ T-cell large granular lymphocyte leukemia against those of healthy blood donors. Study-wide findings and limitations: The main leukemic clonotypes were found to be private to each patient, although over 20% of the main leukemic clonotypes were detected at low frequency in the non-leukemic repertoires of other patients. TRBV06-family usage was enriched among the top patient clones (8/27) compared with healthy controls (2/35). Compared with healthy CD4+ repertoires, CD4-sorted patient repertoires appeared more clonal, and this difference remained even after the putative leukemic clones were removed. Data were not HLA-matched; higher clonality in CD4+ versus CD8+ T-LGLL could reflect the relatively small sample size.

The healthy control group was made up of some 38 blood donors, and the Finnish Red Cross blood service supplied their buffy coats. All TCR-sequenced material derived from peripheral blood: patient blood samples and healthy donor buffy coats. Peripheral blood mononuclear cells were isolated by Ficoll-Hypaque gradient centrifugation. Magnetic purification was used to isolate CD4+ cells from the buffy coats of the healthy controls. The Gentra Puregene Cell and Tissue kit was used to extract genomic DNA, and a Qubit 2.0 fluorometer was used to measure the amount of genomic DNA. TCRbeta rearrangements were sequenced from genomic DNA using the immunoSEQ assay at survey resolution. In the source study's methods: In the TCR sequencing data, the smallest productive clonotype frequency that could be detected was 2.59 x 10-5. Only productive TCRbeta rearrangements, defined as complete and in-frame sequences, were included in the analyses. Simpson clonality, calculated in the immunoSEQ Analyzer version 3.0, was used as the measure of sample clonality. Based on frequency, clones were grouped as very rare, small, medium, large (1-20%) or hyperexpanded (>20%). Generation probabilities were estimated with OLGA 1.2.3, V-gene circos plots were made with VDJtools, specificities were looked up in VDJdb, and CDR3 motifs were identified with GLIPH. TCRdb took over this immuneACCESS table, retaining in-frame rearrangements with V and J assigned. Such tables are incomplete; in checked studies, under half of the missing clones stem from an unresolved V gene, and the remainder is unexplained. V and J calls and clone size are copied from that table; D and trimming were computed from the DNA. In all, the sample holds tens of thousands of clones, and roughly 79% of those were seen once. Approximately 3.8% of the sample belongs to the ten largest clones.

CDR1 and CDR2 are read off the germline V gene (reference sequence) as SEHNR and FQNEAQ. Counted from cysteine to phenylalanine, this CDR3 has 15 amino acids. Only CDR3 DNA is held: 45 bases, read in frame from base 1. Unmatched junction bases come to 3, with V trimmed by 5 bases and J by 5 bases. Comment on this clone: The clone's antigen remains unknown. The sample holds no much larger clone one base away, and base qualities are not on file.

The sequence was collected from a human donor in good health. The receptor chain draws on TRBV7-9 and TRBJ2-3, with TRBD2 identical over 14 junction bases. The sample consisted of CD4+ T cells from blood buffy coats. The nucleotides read TGTGCCAGCAGCCGACTAGCGGGGGGGCGAGATACGCAGTATTTT. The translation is CASSRLAGGRDTQYF.